This T cell receptor beta chain was identified during a study of cytomegalovirus exposure and HLA in healthy donors (dated by TCRdb to about 2017). The study in broad terms: A later analysis indicated that the 130 or so validation repertoires were generated on the platform also employed for the 720 or so repertoires of the first cohort. The study aimed to test whether cataloging public T cell receptors could reveal signatures of past pathogen exposure. In addition to the first cohort of approximately 670 subjects, a separate validation cohort of approximately 130 different subjects was used. High-throughput TCR immunosequencing, statistical association of individual TCRs with disease status, and machine learning were combined to predict cytomegalovirus infection status. Beyond this particular receptor, the publication reports: In the study, approximately 160 TCR beta chains were listed as associated with cytomegalovirus. A later analysis lacked HLA typing for the validation cohort, so it scored co-occurrence in that cohort across all 120 or so repertoires. A few of the identified cytomegalovirus-associated TCR beta chains were confirmed in vitro to be specific for cytomegalovirus antigens. Most TCR sequences were seen in very few donors, while some public TCRs were found in many individuals. Cytomegalovirus status was reported to be diagnosed by the classifier with high specificity and sensitivity in both the original and validation cohorts. Of the cluster scores, approximately 94% were above 0 in a later analysis, which found that TCRs clustered in the first cohort also tended to co-occur in the roughly 130 validation repertoires. It was suggested by the authors that the approach could potentially be generalized to other disease states and immunological phenotypes.

Libraries were constructed by the immunoSEQ multiplex PCR assay. The paper's data handling went like this. To diagnose cytomegalovirus status from the catalog of TCR beta chain sequences, a statistical classification framework was built. The clones in this table, taken by TCRdb from immuneACCESS, are in-frame only. Not every clone is retained; where verified, under half of the shortfall comes from an unresolved V gene, and the cause of the rest is unknown. That table supplies the V and J calls and clone size; D and trimming were determined from the DNA. This sample has fewer than 200,000 clones in its table, and 80% to 90% of those were observed once. Of the sample, roughly 1.3% falls within the top ten clones. As to this clone: The target of this receptor is not known. One junction end does not reproduce the germline sequence, and a read error may be involved.

Taken from the germline V gene, the CDR1 and CDR2 loops are MNHNS and SASEGT. The CDR3 covers 11 residues, taking in both the cysteine and the phenylalanine. The only DNA kept is the CDR3, 33 bases in frame from the first base. The donors belonged to the validation cohort of about 110 subjects, which was separate from the roughly 670-subject first cohort. Sequenced sample: PBMCs. The sequence came from a woman aged 25 to 39 in good health and CMV-seronegative. The chain is assembled from TRBV6-1 and TRBJ1-6, and 8 bases in between align with TRBD1. The sequenced DNA: TGTGCCAGCACCTCAGGGGGCAGACTATACTTT. Translated, this gives CASTSGGRLYF.